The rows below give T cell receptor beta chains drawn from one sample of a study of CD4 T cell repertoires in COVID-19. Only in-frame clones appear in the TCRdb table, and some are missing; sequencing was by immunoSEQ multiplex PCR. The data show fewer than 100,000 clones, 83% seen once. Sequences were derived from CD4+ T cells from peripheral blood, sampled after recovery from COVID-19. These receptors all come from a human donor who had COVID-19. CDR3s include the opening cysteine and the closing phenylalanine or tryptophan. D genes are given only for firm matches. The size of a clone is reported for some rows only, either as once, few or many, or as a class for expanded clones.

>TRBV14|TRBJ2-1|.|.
TGTGCCAGCAGCCAAACTCCGAGGGGGGGTTTCCCCTACAATGAGCAGTTCTTC
CASSQTPRGGFPYNEQFF
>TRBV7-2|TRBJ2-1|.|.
TGTGCCAGCAGCTTAATGGTAGTCCAGGGTGAGCAGTTCTTC
CASSLMVVQGEQFF
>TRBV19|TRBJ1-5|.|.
TGTGCCAGTAGTATGGACAGCGGCGGTCAGCCCCAGCATTTT
CASSMDSGGQPQHF
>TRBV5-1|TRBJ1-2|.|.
TGCGCCAGCAGCTGGGACTCGCAGGGGACTAACTATGGCTACACCTTC
CASSWDSQGTNYGYTF
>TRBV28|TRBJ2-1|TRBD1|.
TGTGCCAGCAGTTCAGGGGGCTCGAACTCCTACAATGAGCAGTTCTTC
CASSSGGSNSYNEQFF
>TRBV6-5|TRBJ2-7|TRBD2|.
TGTGCCAGCAATTTAGCGGGGTCCTACGAGCAGTACTTC
CASNLAGSYEQYF
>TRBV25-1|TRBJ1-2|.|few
TGTGCCAGCAGTGGGACGGACCAAAAGTACACCTTC
CASSGTDQKYTF
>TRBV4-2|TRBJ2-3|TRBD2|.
TGTGCCAGCAGCCCAGGGGGACTAGCGGGTTTGGTTGGAGATACGCAGTATTTT
CASSPGGLAGLVGDTQYF
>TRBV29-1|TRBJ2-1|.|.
TGCAGCGCTGAGGGGTTGGGAAATGAGCAGTTCTTC
CSAEGLGNEQFF
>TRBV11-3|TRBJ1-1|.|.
TGTGCCAGCAGCCTCGGACCCGGCACTGAAGCTTTCTTT
CASSLGPGTEAFF
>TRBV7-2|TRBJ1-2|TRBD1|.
TGTGCCAGCAGCTTGGCAGGGGGCGCTGATGGCTACACCTTC
CASSLAGGADGYTF
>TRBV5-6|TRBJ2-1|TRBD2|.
TGTGCCAGCACCTTCCTCTTACCTAGCGGCGGGGACAATGAGCAGTTCTTC
CASTFLLPSGGDNEQFF
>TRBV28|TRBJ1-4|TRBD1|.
TGTGCCAGCAGCAAGACAGGGGTTATAGCTAATGAAAAACTGTTTTTT
CASSKTGVIANEKLFF
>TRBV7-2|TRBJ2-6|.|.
TGTGCCAGCAGCTTCCAAGGGGGGAGCCCTGGGGCCAACGTCCTGACTTTC
CASSFQGGSPGANVLTF
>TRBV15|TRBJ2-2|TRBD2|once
TGTGCCACCAGCAAGACCGGGACTAGCGGGATGAACACCGGGGAGCTGTTTTTT
CATSKTGTSGMNTGELFF
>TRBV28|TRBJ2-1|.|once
TGTGCCAGCAGTTTCCAGGGAAGCTCCTACAATGAGCAGTTCTTC
CASSFQGSSYNEQFF
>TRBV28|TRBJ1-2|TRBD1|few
TGTGCCAGCAGACCATCGACAGGGTTCTATGGCTACACCTTC
CASRPSTGFYGYTF
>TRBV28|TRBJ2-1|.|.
TGTGCCAGCAGTTTGTCGACCTCCGGGAGCCTCAATGAGCAGTTCTTC
CASSLSTSGSLNEQFF
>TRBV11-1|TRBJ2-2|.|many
TGTGCCAGCAGCTTGTTGGGGGAGAACACCGGGGAGCTGTTTTTT
CASSLLGENTGELFF
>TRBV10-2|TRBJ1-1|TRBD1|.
TGCGCCACCTGGGACAGGGGGCTGACTGAAGCTTTCTTT
CATWDRGLTEAFF
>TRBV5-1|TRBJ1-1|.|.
TGCGCCAGCAGCTTGGACGGGATGAACACTGAAGCTTTCTTT
CASSLDGMNTEAFF
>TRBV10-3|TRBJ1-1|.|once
TGTGCCATCAGTGAGTCCCGGGAGGCAGCTTTCTTT
CAISESREAAFF
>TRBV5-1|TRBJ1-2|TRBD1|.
TGCGCCAGCAGCTTGAGTGGACAGGCTAACTATGGCTACACCTTC
CASSLSGQANYGYTF
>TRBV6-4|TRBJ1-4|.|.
TGTGCCAGTGGGTCAGGGGCAGGCCGTGAGAAACTGTTTTTT
CASGSGAGREKLFF
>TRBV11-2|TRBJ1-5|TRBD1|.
TGTGCCAGCAGCTCGGACAGGGGCAATCAGCCCCAGCATTTT
CASSSDRGNQPQHF
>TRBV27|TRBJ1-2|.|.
TGTGCCAGCAGTTTAAGAGGGTTTGGCAATGGCTACACCTTC
CASSLRGFGNGYTF
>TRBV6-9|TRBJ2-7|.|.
TGTGCCAGCAGTTATTCGAGGGGCGAGATCTACGAGCAGTACTTC
CASSYSRGEIYEQYF